This TCR beta chain was sequenced in a study of cytomegalovirus exposure and HLA in healthy donors. Likely unrecorded immune exposures existed in these nominally healthy donors. This PCR relied on a set of 60 Vbeta primers and 13 Jbeta primers. The data were produced by immunoSEQ multiplex PCR, yet TCRdb's version contains in-frame clones alone and is incomplete. The sample contains a few hundred thousand clones, roughly four fifths of which appear only once. There are 12 residues in the CDR3. V lost 2 bases to trimming and J lost 8 bases, with 10 bases between them. Germline V gives CDR1 SGHRS, CDR2 YFSETQ. This clone showed up just a few times. The antigen remains undetermined. Study observations and caveats: For most TCR sequences rarity was the rule, although some public TCRs occurred in many donors. Reportedly, fewer N-insertions than the approximately 680-donor mean appeared in an Asian-associated ancestry cluster in a later analysis. One variant, a missense change in DCLRE1C, was linked in a later analysis to TCR beta V- and J-gene trimming.

Sequenced material: PBMCs. This sequence joins TRBV5-1 and TRBJ1-2; a possible D gene is TRBD1 (5 bases). This sequence originates from a woman aged 45-60 years in good health and CMV-seropositive. CDR3 region: CASSLSGRGYTF. In nucleotides, the CDR3 is TGCGCCAGCAGCTTATCAGGGCGCGGCTACACCTTC.